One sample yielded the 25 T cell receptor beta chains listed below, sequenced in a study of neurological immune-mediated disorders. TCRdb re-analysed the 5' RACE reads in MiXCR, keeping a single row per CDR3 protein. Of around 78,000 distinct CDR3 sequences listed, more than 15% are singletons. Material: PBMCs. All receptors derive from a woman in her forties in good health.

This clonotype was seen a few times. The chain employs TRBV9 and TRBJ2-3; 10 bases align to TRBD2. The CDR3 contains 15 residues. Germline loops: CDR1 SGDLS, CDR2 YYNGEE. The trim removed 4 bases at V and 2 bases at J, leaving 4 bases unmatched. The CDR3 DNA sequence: TGTGCCAGCAGCCCAGCGGGGGGGTTCACAGATACGCAGTATTTT. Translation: CASSPAGGFTDTQYF.

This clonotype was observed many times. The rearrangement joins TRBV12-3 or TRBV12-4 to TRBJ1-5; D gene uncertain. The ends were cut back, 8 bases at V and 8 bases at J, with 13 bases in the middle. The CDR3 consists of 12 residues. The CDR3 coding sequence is TGTGCCAGCCGAGCCCCTCAGGAGCCCCAGCATTTT. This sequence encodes CASRAPQEPQHF.

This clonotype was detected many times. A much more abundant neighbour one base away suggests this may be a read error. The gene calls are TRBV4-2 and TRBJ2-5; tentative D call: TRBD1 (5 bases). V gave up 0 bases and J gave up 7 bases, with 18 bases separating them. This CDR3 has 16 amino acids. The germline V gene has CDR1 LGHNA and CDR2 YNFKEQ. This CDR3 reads CASSQDWSRAWGTQYF. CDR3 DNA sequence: TGTGCCAGCAGCCAAGATTGGAGCAGGGCCTGGGGGACCCAGTACTTC.

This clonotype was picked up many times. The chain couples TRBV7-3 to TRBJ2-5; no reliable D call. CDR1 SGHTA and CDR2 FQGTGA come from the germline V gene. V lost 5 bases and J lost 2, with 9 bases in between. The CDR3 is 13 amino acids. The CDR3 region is CASSPSAQETQYF. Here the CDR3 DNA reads TGTGCCAGCAGCCCATCCGCTCAAGAGACCCAGTACTTC.

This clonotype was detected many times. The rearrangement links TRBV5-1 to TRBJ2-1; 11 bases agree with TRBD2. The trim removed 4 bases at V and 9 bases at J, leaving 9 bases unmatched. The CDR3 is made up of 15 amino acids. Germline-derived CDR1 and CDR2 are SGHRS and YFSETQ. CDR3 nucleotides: TGCGCCAGCAGCACGACTAGCGGGGCAGACGGTGAGCAGTTCTTC. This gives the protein CASSTTSGADGEQFF.

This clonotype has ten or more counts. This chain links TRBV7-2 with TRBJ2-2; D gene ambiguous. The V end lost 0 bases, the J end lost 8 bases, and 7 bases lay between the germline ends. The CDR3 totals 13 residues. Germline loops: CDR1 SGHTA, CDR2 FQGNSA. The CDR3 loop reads CASSLALAGELFF. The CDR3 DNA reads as TGTGCCAGCAGCTTAGCGCTCGCGGGGGAGCTGTTTTTT.

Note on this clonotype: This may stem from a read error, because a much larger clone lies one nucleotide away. CDR3 amino acids: CASSPVVGKEKLFF. CDR3 DNA sequence: TGCGCCAGCAGCCCCGTGGTAGGGAAGGAAAAACTGTTTTTT. The J gene is TRBJ1-4, the V gene TRBV5-1; D is uncertain. CDR1 and CDR2 from the germline V gene are SGHRS and YFSETQ. CDR3 length equals 14 residues. V was cut by 4 bases and J by 8 bases, with 15 bases left in between.

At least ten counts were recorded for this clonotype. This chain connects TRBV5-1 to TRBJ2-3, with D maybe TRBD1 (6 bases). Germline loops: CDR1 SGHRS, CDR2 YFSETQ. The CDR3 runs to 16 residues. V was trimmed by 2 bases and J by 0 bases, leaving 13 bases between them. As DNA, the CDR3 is TGCGCCAGCAGCTTCGAACAGGGACCTAGCACAGATACGCAGTATTTT. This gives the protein CASSFEQGPSTDTQYF. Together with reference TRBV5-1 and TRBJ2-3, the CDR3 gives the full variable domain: KAGVTQTPRYLIKTRGQQVTLSCSPISGHRSVSWYQQTPGQGLQFLFEYFSETQRNKGNFPGRFSGRQFSNSRSEMNVSTLELGDSALYLCASSFEQGPSTDTQYFGPGTRLTVL.

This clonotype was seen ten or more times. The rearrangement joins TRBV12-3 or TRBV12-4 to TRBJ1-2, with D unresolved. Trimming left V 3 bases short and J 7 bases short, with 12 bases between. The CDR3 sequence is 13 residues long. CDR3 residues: CASSFVEFFGYTF. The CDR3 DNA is TGTGCCAGCAGTTTCGTTGAGTTCTTTGGCTACACCTTC.

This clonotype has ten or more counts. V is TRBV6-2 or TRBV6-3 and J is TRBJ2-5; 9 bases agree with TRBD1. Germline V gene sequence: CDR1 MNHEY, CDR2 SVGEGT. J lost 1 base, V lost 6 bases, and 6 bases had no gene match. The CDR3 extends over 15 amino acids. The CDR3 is CASSLPGQGQETQYF. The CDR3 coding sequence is TGTGCCAGCAGCTTACCGGGACAGGGCCAAGAGACCCAGTACTTC.

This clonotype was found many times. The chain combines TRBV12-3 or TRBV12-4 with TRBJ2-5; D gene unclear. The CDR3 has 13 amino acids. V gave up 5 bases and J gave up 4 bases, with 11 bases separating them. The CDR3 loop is CASSPAVGETQYF. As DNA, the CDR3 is TGTGCCAGCAGTCCCGCCGTGGGAGAGACCCAGTACTTC.

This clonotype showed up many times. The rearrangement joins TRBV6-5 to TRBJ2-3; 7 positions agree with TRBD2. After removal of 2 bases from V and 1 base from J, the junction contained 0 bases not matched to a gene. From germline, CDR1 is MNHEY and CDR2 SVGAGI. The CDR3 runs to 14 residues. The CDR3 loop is CASSYGGGTDTQYF. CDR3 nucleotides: TGTGCCAGCAGTTACGGGGGGGGCACAGATACGCAGTATTTT.

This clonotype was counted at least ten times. CDR3 protein: CATSDPGQGATNEKLFF. The CDR3 DNA reads as TGTGCCACCAGTGACCCGGGACAGGGTGCAACTAATGAAAAACTGTTTTTT. The rearrangement links TRBV24-1 to TRBJ1-4; 9 positions match TRBD1. The J segment lost 0 bases and the V segment lost 4 bases, leaving 5 bases of the junction unmatched. This CDR3 comprises 17 residues. Germline V gene lookup returns CDR1 KGHDR and CDR2 SFDVKD.

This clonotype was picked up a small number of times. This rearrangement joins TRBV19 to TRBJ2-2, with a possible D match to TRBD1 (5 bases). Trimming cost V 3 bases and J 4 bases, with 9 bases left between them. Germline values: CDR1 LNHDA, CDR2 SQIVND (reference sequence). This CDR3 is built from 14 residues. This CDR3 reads CASSMQGATGELFF. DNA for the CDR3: TGTGCCAGTAGTATGCAAGGGGCCACCGGGGAGCTGTTTTTT.

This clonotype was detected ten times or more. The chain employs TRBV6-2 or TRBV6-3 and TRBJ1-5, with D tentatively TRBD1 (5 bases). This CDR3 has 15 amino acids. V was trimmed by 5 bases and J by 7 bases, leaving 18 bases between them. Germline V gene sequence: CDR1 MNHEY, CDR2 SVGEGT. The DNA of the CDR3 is TGTGCCAGCAGTGGACGGACGCCCCGGGGGCAGCCCCAGCATTTT. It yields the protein CASSGRTPRGQPQHF.

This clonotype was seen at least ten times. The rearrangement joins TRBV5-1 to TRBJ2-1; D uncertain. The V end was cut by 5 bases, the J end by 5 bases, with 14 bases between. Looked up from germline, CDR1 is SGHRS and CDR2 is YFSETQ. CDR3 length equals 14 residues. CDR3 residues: CASRSGEVNNEQFF. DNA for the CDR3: TGCGCCAGCAGATCGGGTGAGGTCAACAATGAGCAGTTCTTC. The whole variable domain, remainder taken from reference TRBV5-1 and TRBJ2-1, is KAGVTQTPRYLIKTRGQQVTLSCSPISGHRSVSWYQQTPGQGLQFLFEYFSETQRNKGNFPGRFSGRQFSNSRSEMNVSTLELGDSALYLCASRSGEVNNEQFFGPGTRLTVL.

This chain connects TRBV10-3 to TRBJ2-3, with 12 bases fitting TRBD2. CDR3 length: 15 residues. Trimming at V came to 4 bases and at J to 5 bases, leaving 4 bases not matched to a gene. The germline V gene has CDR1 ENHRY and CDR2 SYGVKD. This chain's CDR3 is CAISAGLAGRDTQYF. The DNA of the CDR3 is TGTGCCATCAGTGCCGGACTAGCGGGGCGAGATACGCAGTATTTT.

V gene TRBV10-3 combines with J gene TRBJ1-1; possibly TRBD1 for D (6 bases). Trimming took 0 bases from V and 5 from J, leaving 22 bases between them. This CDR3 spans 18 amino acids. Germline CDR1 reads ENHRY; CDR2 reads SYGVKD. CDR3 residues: CAISESWSRGKTRTEAFF. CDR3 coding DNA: TGTGCCATCAGTGAGTCGTGGAGCAGGGGAAAGACCAGGACTGAAGCTTTCTTT.

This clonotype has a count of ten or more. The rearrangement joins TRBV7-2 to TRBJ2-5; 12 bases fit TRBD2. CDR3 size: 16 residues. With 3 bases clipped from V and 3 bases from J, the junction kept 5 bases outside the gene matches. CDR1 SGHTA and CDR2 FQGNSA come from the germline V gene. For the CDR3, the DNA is TGTGCCAGCAGCTTCAGGACTAGCGGGATGGAAGAGACCCAGTACTTC. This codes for CASSFRTSGMEETQYF.

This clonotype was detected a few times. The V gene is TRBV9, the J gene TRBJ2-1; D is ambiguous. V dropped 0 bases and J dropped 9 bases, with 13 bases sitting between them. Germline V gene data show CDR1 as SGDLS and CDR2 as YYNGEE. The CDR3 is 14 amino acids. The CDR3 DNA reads TGTGCCAGCAGCGTAGCTAGGGTTGTGGGTGAGCAGTTCTTC. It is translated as CASSVARVVGEQFF.

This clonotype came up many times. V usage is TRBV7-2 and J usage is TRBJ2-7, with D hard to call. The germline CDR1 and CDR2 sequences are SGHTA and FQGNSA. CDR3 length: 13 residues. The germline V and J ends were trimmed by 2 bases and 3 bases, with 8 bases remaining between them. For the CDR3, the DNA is TGTGCCAGCAGCTTACTACGGAACTACGAGCAGTACTTC. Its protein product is CASSLLRNYEQYF.

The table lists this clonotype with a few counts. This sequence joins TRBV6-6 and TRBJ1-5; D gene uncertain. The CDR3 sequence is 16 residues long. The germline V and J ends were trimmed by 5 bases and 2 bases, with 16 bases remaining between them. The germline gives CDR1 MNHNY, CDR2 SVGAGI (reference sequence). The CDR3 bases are TGTGCCAGCAGTCACCATTCCTGGGCTGGCAATCAGCCCCAGCATTTT. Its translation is CASSHHSWAGNQPQHF.

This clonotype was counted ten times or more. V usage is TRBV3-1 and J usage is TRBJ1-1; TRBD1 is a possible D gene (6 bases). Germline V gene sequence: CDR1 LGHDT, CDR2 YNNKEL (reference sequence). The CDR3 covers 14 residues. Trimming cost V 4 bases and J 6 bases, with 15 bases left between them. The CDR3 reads CASSLDRRVSEAFF. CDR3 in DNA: TGTGCCAGCAGCCTAGACAGGAGGGTCTCTGAAGCTTTCTTT.

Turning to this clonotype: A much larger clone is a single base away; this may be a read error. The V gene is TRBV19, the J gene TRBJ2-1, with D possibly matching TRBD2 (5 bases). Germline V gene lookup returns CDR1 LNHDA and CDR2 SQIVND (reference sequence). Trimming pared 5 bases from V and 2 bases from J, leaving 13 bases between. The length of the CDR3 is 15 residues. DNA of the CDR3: TGTGCCAGTAGTGCCACGGGGTGGCCCTACAATGAGCAGTTCTTC. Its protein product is CASSATGWPYNEQFF. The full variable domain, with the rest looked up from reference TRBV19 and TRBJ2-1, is DGGITQSPKYLFRKEGQNVTLSCEQNLNHDAMYWYRQDPGQGLRLIYYSQIVNDFQKGDIAEGYSVSREKKESFPLTVTSAQKNPTAFYLCASSATGWPYNEQFFGPGTRLTVL.

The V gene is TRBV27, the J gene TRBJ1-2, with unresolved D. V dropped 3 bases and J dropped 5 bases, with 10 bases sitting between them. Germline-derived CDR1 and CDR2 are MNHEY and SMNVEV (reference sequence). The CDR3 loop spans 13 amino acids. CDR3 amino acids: CASSFLSGYGYTF. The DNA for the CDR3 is TGTGCCAGCAGTTTTCTTTCGGGGTATGGCTACACCTTC.